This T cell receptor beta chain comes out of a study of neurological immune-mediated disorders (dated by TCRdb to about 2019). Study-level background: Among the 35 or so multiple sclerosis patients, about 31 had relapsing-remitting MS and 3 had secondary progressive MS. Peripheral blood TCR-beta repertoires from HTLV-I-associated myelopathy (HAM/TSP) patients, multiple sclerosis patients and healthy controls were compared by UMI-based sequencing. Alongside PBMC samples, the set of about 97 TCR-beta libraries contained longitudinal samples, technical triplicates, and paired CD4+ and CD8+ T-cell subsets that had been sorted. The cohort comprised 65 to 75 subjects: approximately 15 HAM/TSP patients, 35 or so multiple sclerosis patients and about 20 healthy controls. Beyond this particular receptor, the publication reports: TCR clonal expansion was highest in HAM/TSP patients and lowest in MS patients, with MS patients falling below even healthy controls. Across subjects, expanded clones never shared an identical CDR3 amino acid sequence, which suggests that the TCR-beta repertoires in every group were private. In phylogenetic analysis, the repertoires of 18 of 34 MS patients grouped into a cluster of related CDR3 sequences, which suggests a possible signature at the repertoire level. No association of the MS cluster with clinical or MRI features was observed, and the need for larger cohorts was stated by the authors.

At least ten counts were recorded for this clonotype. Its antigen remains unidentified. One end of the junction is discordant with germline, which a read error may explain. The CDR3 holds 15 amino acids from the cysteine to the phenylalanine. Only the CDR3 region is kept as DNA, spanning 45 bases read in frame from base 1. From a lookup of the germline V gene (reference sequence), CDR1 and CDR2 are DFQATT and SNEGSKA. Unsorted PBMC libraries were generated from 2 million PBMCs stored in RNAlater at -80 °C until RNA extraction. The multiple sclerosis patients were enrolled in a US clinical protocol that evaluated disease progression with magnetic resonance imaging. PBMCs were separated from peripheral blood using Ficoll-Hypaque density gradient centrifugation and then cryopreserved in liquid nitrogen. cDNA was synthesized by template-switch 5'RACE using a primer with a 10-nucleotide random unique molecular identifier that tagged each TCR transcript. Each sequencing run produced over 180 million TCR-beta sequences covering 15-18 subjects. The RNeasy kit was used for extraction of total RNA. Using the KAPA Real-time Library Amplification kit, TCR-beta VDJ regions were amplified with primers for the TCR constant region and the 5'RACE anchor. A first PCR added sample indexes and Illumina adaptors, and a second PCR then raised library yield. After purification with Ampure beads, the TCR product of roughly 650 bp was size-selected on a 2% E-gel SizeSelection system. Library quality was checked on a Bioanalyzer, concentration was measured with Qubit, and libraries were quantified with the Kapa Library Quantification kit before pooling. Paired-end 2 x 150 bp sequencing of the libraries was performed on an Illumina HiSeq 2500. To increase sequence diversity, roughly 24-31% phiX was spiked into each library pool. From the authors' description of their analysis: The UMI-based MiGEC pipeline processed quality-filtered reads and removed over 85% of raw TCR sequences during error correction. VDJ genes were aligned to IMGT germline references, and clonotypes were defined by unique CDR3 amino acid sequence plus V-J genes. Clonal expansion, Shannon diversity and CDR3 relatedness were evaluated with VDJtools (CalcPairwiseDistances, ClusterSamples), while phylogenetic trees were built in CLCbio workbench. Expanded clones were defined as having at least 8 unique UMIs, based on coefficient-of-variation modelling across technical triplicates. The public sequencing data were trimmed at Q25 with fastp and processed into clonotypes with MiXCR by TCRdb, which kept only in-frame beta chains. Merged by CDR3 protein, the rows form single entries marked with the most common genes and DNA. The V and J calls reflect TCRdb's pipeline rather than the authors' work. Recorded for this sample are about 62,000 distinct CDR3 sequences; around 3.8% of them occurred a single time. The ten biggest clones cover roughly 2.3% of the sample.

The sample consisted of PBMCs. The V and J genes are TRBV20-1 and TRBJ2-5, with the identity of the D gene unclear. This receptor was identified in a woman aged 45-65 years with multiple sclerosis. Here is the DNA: TGCAGTGCAAGAGATGGTGTCCAGGCCCAAGAGACCCAGTACTTC. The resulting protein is CSARDGVQAQETQYF.